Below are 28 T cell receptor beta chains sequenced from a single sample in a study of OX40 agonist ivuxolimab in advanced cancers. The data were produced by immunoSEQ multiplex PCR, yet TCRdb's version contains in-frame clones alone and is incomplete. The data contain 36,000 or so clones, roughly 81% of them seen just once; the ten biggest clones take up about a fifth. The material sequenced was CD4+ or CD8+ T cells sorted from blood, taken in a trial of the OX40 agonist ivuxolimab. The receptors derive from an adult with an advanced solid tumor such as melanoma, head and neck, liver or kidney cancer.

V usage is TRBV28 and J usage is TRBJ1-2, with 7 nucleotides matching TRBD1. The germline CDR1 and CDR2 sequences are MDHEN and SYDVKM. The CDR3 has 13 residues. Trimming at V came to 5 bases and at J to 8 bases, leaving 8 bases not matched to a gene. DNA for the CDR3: TGTGCCAGCAGTCTACGACAGGGTTACGGCTACACCTTC. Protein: CASSLRQGYGYTF.

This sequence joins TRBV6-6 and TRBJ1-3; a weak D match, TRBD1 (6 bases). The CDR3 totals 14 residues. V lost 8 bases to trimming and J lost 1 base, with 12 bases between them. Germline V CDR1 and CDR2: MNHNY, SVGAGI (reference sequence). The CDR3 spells CASGARGSGNTIYF. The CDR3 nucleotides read TGTGCCAGCGGGGCCAGGGGTTCTGGAAACACCATATATTTT.

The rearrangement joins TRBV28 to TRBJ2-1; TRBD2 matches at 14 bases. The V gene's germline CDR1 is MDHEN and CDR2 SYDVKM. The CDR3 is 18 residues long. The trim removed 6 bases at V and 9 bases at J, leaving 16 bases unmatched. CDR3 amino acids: CASSESGGTSGSIGEQFF. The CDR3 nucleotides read TGTGCCAGCAGCGAGAGCGGTGGGACTAGCGGGAGTATTGGTGAGCAGTTCTTC. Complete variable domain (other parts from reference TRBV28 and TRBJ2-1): DVKVTQSSRYLVKRTGEKVFLECVQDMDHENMFWYRQDPGLGLRLIYFSYDVKMKEKGDIPEGYSVSREKKERFSLILESASTNQTSMYLCASSESGGTSGSIGEQFFGPGTRLTVL.

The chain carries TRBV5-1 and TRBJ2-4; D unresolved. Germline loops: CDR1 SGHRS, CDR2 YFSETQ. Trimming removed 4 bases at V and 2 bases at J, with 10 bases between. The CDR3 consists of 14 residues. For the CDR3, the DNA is TGCGCCAGCAGCGCGACCCAGTCCAAAAACATTCAGTACTTC. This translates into CASSATQSKNIQYF.

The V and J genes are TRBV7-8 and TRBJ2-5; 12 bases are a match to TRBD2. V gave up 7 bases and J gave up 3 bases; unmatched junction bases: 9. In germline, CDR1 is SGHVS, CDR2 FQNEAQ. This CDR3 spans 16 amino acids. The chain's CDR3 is CASKSRRLAGEETQYF. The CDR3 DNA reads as TGTGCCAGCAAGTCCCGACGACTAGCGGGAGAAGAGACCCAGTACTTC. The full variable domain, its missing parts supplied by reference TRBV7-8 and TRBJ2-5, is GAGVSQSPRYKVAKRGQDVALRCDPISGHVSLFWYQQALGQGPEFLTYFQNEAQLDKSGLPSDRFFAERPEGSVSTLKIQRTQQEDSAVYLCASKSRRLAGEETQYFGPGTRLLVL.

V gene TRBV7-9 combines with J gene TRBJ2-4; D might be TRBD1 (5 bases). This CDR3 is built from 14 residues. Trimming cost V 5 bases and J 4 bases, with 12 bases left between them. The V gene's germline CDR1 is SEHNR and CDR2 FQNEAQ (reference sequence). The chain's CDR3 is CASSPGQLKNIQYF. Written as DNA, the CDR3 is TGTGCCAGCAGCCCCGGACAACTAAAAAACATTCAGTACTTC.

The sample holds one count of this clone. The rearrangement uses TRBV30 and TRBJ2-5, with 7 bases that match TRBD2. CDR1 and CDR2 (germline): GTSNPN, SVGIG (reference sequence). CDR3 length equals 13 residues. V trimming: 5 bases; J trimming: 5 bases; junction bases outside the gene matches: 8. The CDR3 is CAWAVRRGETQYF. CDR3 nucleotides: TGTGCCTGGGCTGTTCGGCGGGGGGAGACCCAGTACTTC.

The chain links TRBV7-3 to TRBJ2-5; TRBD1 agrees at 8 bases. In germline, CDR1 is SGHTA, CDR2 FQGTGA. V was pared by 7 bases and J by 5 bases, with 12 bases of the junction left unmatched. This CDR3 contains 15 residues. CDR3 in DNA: TGTGCCAGCAAAGCGGGCAGGGGGCGTTACGAGACCCAGTACTTC. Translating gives CASKAGRGRYETQYF. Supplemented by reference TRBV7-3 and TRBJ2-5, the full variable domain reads GAGVSQTPSNKVTEKGKYVELRCDPISGHTALYWYRQSLGQGPEFLIYFQGTGAADDSGLPNDRFFAVRPEGSVSTLKIQRTERGDSAVYLCASKAGRGRYETQYFGPGTRLLVL.

The CDR3, as DNA: TGTGCCAGCAGTTTATCGCTTGGAGGGGCACAGCCCCAGCATTTT. Protein sequence: CASSLSLGGAQPQHF. The gene calls are TRBV27 and TRBJ1-5, with D maybe TRBD1 (5 bases). CDR3 length equals 15 residues. The V and J ends lost 0 bases and 7 bases respectively, with 13 bases between them. Germline V gene sequence: CDR1 MNHEY, CDR2 SMNVEV (reference sequence).

This CDR3 reads CATSRDVGGGGELFF. The CDR3 DNA follows: TGTGCCACCAGCAGAGATGTCGGAGGTGGCGGGGAGCTGTTTTTT. The genes are TRBV15 and TRBJ2-2; tentative D call: TRBD2 (5 bases). From germline, CDR1 is LNHNV and CDR2 YYDKDF (reference sequence). The CDR3 length is 15 residues. The V end was cut by 0 bases, the J end by 7 bases, with 12 bases between.

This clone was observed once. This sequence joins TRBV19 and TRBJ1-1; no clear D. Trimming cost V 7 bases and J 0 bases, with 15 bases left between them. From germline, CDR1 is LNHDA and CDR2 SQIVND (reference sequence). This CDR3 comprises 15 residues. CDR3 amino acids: CASTRQSIMNTEAFF. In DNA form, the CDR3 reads TGTGCCAGTACAAGGCAGTCAATCATGAACACTGAAGCTTTCTTT.

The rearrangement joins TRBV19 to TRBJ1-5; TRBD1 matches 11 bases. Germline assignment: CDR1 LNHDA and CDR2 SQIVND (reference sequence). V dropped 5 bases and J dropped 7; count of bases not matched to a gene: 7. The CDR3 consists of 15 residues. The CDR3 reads CASSAGTGGNQPQHF. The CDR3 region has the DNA TGTGCCAGTAGTGCTGGGACAGGGGGTAACCAGCCCCAGCATTTT.

CDR3 sequence reads: CASSFRARVSEQFF. CDR3 in DNA: TGTGCCAGCAGCTTTAGAGCTCGGGTCAGTGAGCAGTTCTTC. The chain is built from TRBV5-6 and TRBJ2-1; D is ambiguous. The V gene's germline CDR1 is SGHDT and CDR2 YYEEEE. The length of the CDR3 is 14 residues. Deletions cut 2 bases from V and 9 bases from J, with 15 bases between.

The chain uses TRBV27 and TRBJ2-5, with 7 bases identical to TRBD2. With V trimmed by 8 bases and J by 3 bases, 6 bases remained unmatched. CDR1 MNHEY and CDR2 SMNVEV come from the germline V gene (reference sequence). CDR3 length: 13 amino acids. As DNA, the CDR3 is TGTGCCAGCGGAGGGGACTACAAAGAGACCCAGTACTTC. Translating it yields CASGGDYKETQYF.

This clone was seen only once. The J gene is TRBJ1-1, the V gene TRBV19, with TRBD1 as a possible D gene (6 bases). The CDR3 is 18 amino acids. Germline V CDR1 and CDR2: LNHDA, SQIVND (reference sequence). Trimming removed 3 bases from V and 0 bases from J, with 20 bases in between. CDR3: CASSMWEQGQRLNTEAFF. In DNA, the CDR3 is TGTGCCAGTAGTATGTGGGAACAGGGACAAAGGCTGAACACTGAAGCTTTCTTT. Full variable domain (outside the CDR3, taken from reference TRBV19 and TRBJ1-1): DGGITQSPKYLFRKEGQNVTLSCEQNLNHDAMYWYRQDPGQGLRLIYYSQIVNDFQKGDIAEGYSVSREKKESFPLTVTSAQKNPTAFYLCASSMWEQGQRLNTEAFFGQGTRLTVV.

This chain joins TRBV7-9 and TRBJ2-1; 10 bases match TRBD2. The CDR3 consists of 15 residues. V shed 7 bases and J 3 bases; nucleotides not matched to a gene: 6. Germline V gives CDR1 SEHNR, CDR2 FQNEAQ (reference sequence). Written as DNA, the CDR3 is TGTGCCAGCACTCGGACTAGCGGAGACTACAATGAGCAGTTCTTC. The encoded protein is CASTRTSGDYNEQFF.

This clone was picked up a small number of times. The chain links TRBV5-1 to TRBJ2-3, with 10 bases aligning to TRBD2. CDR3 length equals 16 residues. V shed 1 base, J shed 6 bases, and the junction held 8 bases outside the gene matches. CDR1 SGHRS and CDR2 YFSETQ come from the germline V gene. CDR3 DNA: TGCGCCAGCAGCTTGCCCAGCGGGGGGGCCATGGATACGCAGTATTTT. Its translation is CASSLPSGGAMDTQYF.

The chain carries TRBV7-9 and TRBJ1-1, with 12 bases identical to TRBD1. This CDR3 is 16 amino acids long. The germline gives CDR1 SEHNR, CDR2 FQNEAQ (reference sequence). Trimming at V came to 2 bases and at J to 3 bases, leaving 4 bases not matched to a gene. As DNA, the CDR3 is TGTGCCAGCAGCTTAAAAGGGACAGGGGGCCACACTGAAGCTTTCTTT. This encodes CASSLKGTGGHTEAFF. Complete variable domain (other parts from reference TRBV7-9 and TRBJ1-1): DTGVSQNPRHKITKRGQNVTFRCDPISEHNRLYWYRQTLGQGPEFLTYFQNEAQLEKSRLLSDRFSAERPKGSFSTLEIQRTEQGDSAMYLCASSLKGTGGHTEAFFGQGTRLTVV.

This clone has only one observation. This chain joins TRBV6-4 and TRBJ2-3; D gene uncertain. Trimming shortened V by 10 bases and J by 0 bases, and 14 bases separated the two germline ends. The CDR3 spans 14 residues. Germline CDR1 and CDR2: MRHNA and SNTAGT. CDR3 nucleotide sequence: TGTGCCACCAAGGCAGGTCCTAGCACAGATACGCAGTATTTT. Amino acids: CATKAGPSTDTQYF.

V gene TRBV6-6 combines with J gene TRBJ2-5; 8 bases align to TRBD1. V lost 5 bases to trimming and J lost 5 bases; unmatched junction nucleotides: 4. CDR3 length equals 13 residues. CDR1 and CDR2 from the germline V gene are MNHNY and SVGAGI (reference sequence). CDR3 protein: CASSLDREETQYF. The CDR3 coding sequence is TGTGCCAGCAGTCTGGACAGGGAGGAGACCCAGTACTTC.

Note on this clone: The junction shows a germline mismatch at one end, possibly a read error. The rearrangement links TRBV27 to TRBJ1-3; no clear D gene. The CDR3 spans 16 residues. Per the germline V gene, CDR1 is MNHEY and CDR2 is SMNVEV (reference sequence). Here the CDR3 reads CASTPLDEPSGNTIYF. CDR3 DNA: TGTGCTAGCACCCCCCTCGACGAACCGTCCGGAAACACCATATATTTT.

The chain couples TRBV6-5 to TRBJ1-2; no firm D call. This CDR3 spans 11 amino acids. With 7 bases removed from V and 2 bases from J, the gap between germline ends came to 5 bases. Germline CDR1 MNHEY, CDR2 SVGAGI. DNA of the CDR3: TGTGCCAGCACCGACAACTATGGCTACACCTTC. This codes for CASTDNYGYTF.

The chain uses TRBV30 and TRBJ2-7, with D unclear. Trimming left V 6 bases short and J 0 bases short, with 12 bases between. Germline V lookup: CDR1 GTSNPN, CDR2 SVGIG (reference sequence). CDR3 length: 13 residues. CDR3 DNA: TGTGCCTGTACTCGACGTAGCTCCTACGAGCAGTACTTC. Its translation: CACTRRSSYEQYF. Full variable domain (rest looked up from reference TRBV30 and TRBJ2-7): SQTIHQWPATLVQPVGSPLSLECTVEGTSNPNLYWYRQAAGRGLQLLFYSVGIGQISSEVPQNLSASRPQDRQFILSSKKLLLSDSGFYLCACTRRSSYEQYFGPGTRLTVT.

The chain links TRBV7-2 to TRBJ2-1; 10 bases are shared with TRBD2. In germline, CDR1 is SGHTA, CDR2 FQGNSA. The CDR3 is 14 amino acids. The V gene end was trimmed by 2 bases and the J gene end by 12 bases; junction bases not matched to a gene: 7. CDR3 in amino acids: CASSLSSGGSGQFF. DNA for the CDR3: TGTGCCAGCAGCTTATCTAGCGGGGGCTCGGGGCAGTTCTTC.

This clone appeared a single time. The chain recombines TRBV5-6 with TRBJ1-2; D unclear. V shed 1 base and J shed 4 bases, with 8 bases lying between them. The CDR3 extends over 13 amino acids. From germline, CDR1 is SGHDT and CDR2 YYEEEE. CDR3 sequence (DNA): TGTGCCAGCAGCTTGACAGAGCCCTATGGCTACACCTTC. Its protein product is CASSLTEPYGYTF.

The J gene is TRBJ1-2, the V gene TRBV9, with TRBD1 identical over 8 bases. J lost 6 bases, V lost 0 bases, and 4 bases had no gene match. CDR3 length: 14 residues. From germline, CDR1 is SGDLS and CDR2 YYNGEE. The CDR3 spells CASSVVGTGDGYTF. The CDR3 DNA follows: TGTGCCAGCAGCGTAGTTGGGACAGGTGATGGCTACACCTTC.

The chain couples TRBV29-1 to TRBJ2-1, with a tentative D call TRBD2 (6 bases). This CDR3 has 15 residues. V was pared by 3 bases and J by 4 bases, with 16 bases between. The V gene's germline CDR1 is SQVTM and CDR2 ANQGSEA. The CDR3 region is CSVDINRGNYNEQFF. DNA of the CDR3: TGCAGCGTTGACATAAACCGGGGGAATTACAATGAGCAGTTCTTC.

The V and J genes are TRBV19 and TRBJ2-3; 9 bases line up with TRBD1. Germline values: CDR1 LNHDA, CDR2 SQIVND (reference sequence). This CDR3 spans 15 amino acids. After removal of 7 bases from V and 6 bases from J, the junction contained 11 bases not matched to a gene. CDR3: CASKSGQGGRDTQYF. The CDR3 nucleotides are TGTGCCAGTAAATCGGGACAGGGTGGTCGGGATACGCAGTATTTT.